This TCR beta chain is from a study of blood T cell repertoires in COVID-19. Looking at the study overall: Samples taken during acute and convalescent COVID-19 were collected in the United States, Italy and Spain. Sources were T cells, B-cell-depleted T cells, or PBMCs; the material itself was cDNA or gDNA.

In the original processing: Amplification of reference gene primers provided the estimated nucleated cell counts. Sequencing used immunoSEQ multiplex PCR; TCRdb keeps in-frame clones, though not all of them. V, J and clone size were drawn from that table, and D and trimming were deduced from the DNA. The table lists some 250,000 clones, 88% of them singletons. The CDR3 is 14 amino acids. The junction had 3 bases not matched to a gene; V was cut back by 2 bases and J by 6 bases. CDR1 is SGHNT and CDR2 is YYREEE in the germline V gene (reference sequence). The sequence derives from a woman aged 30 to 39 with acute or convalescent COVID-19. The sequenced sample consisted of peripheral blood. This rearrangement joins TRBV5-4 to TRBJ2-1; 9 bases match TRBD2. In DNA, the CDR3 is TGTGCCAGCAGCTTTGGACTAGCGATCAATGAGCAGTTCTTC. Translating gives CASSFGLAINEQFF.